This TCR beta chain is from a study of blood T cell repertoires in COVID-19. Repertoires were generated with immunoSEQ multiplex PCR, while TCRdb's copy carries only in-frame clones and drops some. The table lists about 290,000 clones, roughly 89% of them singletons. The CDR3 length is 14 residues. CDR1 and CDR2 (germline): ENHRY, SYGVKD. Trimming shortened V by 5 bases and J by 3 bases, and 10 bases separated the two germline ends. Sequencing was performed on peripheral blood. This sequence was found in a woman aged 30 to 39 with active or convalescent COVID-19. The chain employs TRBV10-3 and TRBJ1-4, with no clear D. DNA of the CDR3: TGTGCCATCAGTCCTACTTATCCTAATGAAAAACTGTTTTTT. This codes for CAISPTYPNEKLFF.